The entry that follows covers one T cell receptor beta chain sequence. Its antigen specificity is not known. Within one base of it there is no much larger clone, and no base qualities were kept. The data belong to a study of CD8 T cells in ankylosing spondylitis (dated by TCRdb to 2017 to 2019). Context from the whole study: To find TCR variants linked to disease, the study profiled T cell receptor beta repertoires in ankylosing spondylitis patients and healthy donors. The full study cohort was made up of 25 ankylosing spondylitis patients and approximately 100 healthy donors. Peripheral blood samples were taken, and synovial fluid was additionally collected from ankylosing spondylitis patients.

Overall results and qualifications from the work: Blood from ankylosing spondylitis patients appeared to be characterized by a TCR beta motif composed of eight highly homologous amino acid variants. Some of the motif variants had been reported before in the synovial fluid and blood of reactive arthritis patients, a finding that suggests common disease-initiation mechanisms. The disease-linked clones showed a CD8+ phenotype and occurred at relatively low frequencies in peripheral blood. The disease-linked clones were reported as significantly enriched in matched synovial fluid samples from ankylosing spondylitis patients.

The run used an Illumina HiSeq 2500. Quantitative 5'-RACE with molecular barcodes was the method used to prepare the TCR beta libraries. For the original study's pipeline: Disease-linked TCR variants were identified with a new computational method built on a probabilistic model of VDJ rearrangement. The raw public reads went through TCRdb reprocessing: fastp at Q25, MiXCR clone calling, in-frame beta chains kept. Each CDR3 protein appears once, grouped with its most common genes and DNA. The authors' filters were not applied to this entry. This sample has 240,000 or so distinct CDR3 sequences in its table, and 8.6% of those were observed once. The ten most abundant clones make up around 6.8% of the sample. The sequence was collected from a male donor with ankylosing spondylitis or in good health (not recorded which). Sample: blood, either unsorted or a sorted T cell fraction (not recorded which).

The DNA reads as follows: TGCAGTGCTAGAAAACGTTCGGGCTCGCGCACTAGCGGGATCTCCTACGAGCAGTACTTC. Its coded protein is CSARKRSGSRTSGISYEQYF. The receptor chain draws on TRBV20-1 and TRBJ2-7, with 10 middle bases fitting TRBD2. The CDR3 measures 20 amino acids from cysteine to phenylalanine. CDR3 DNA is the only sequence kept; it has 60 bases, read in frame from the first base. For this chain, trimming is 2 bases at the V end and 0 bases at the J end, and the number of junction bases without a gene match is 19. The germline V gene (reference sequence) yields DFQATT for CDR1 and SNEGSKA for CDR2.